Sequencing of this T cell receptor (beta chain) was carried out in a study of identical twins. V lost 4 bases and J 8 bases, leaving 15 bases between the germline ends. The CDR3 length is 15 residues. With regard to this clonotype: Its antigen is currently unknown.

Findings and caveats of the study: Sequences that were beta out-of-frame showed weaker excess twin sharing. Insertions ran lower in abundant cord blood beta clonotypes, though not in memory repertoires. Invariant MAIT and iNKT cells may have partly biased zero-insertion analyses.

A single record per CDR3 protein comes from TCRdb applying MiXCR to the 5' RACE reads. The sample has 700,000 or so distinct CDR3 sequences; 8.5% to 9.5% are singletons. The same data also went into a second study, on yellow fever vaccine responses in identical twins. That publication notes: Reportedly, twins showed a vaccine T cell response that looked partly convergent and partly personalized.

The clonotype comes from a young woman in good health. This chain links TRBV12-3 or TRBV12-4 with TRBJ1-6; possibly TRBD1 for D (6 bases). Sequencing was carried out using PBMCs. The DNA of the CDR3 is TGTGCCAGCAGTTCCCAGACAGGCACATATTCACCCCTCCACTTT. This gives the protein CASSSQTGTYSPLHF.